This T cell receptor (beta chain) stems from a study of blood T cell repertoires in COVID-19. Across the study: Sites in the United States, Italy and Spain provided acute and convalescent COVID-19 samples.

This CDR3 spans 14 amino acids. V shed 4 bases and J 6 bases; nucleotides not matched to a gene: 6. Germline loops: CDR1 MGHRA, CDR2 YSYEKL. Data came from immunoSEQ multiplex PCR; TCRdb stores just in-frame clones and leaves some out. The table includes more than 110,000 clones, 76% detected once. Sequenced: peripheral blood. This chain joins TRBV4-1 and TRBJ1-2; 9 bases align to TRBD1. This receptor was identified in a woman aged 80 or older with active or convalescent COVID-19. The chain's CDR3 is CASSPVQGADGYTF. The CDR3 DNA reads TGCGCCAGCAGCCCGGTACAGGGGGCGGATGGCTACACCTTC.